This TCR beta chain was documented in a study of blood T cell repertoires in COVID-19. Overall study: Sources were T cells, B-cell-depleted T cells, or PBMCs; the material itself was cDNA or gDNA.

TCRdb keeps only in-frame clones here, not all; method: immunoSEQ multiplex PCR. Of 150,000 or so clones in the sample, 65% to 90% are singletons; the top ten hold about an eighth. This CDR3 contains 13 residues. The V gene lost 4 bases and the J gene lost 5 bases, with 12 bases spanning the gap. Germline values: CDR1 SGHRS, CDR2 YFSETQ. Sequenced: peripheral blood. The chain employs TRBV5-1 and TRBJ2-5; D possibly corresponds to TRBD2 (6 bases). The receptor's source is a woman in her sixties or seventies with COVID-19, enrolled during active disease. The CDR3 loop is CASSAGGSETQYF. The CDR3 DNA sequence: TGCGCCAGCAGCGCCGGGGGTAGCGAGACCCAGTACTTC. Complete variable domain (other parts from reference TRBV5-1 and TRBJ2-5): KAGVTQTPRYLIKTRGQQVTLSCSPISGHRSVSWYQQTPGQGLQFLFEYFSETQRNKGNFPGRFSGRQFSNSRSEMNVSTLELGDSALYLCASSAGGSETQYFGPGTRLLVL.